These 6 T cell receptor beta chains share one sample of origin, sequenced in a study of OX40 agonist ivuxolimab in advanced cancers. Assay: immunoSEQ multiplex PCR; the TCRdb copy retains only in-frame clones and omits some. The table lists roughly 77,000 clones, 81% of them singletons, with more than 3.5% in the top ten. This specimen consisted of CD4+ or CD8+ T cells sorted from blood, obtained in a trial of the OX40 agonist ivuxolimab. All receptors derive from an adult with an advanced solid tumor such as melanoma, head and neck, liver or kidney cancer.

The CDR3 DNA follows: TGTGCCAGCAGCCAAGGAAGCATGTACTCCTACGAGCAGTACTTC. It translates to CASSQGSMYSYEQYF. The chain combines TRBV4-2 with TRBJ2-7, with no clear D. Trimming removed 1 base from V and 0 bases from J, with 10 bases in between. Germline CDR1 LGHNA, CDR2 YNFKEQ. This CDR3 comprises 15 residues.

The chain carries TRBV9 and TRBJ2-5, with 7 bases identical to TRBD2. The ends lost 1 base at V and 4 bases at J; junction bases unmatched: 4. Germline V gene lookup returns CDR1 SGDLS and CDR2 YYNGEE. The CDR3 extends over 14 amino acids. CDR3 bases: TGTGCCAGCAGCGTAAGGGTAGCGGGAGAGACCCAGTACTTC. Encoded protein: CASSVRVAGETQYF.

This sequence joins TRBV7-6 and TRBJ2-7; the match to TRBD1 covers 7 bases. Germline lookup yields CDR1 SGHVS and CDR2 FNYEAQ. This CDR3 spans 14 amino acids. Trimming cost V 1 base and J 3 bases; bases outside gene matches: 3. In DNA form, the CDR3 reads TGTGCCAGCAGCTTAGGGGGACAGCTCTACGAGCAGTACTTC. Protein product: CASSLGGQLYEQYF.

The CDR3 loop is CASSLGGLGRYEQYF. CDR3 DNA sequence: TGTGCCAGCAGCCTTGGGGGCCTTGGAAGGTACGAGCAGTACTTC. The J gene is TRBJ2-7, the V gene TRBV6-6; maybe TRBD1 (6 bases). CDR1 MNHNY and CDR2 SVGAGI come from the germline V gene (reference sequence). V gave up 6 bases and J gave up 4 bases, with 19 bases separating them. There are 15 residues in the CDR3.

This chain joins TRBV18 and TRBJ1-1, with D perhaps TRBD1 (5 bases). V shed 3 bases and J shed 0 bases, with 14 bases lying between them. In germline, CDR1 is KGHSH, CDR2 LQKENI. This CDR3 is 16 amino acids long. The CDR3 coding sequence is TGTGCCAGCTCACCCTCCCAGGGAGGTATGAACACTGAAGCTTTCTTT. Translating gives CASSPSQGGMNTEAFF.

The rearrangement joins TRBV5-1 to TRBJ2-6, with D unclear. Germline lookup yields CDR1 SGHRS and CDR2 YFSETQ. The CDR3 is made up of 15 amino acids. Trimming stripped 0 bases from V and 0 bases from J, with 4 bases between. The CDR3 protein is CASSLALSGANVLTF. CDR3 DNA sequence: TGCGCCAGCAGCTTGGCCCTCTCTGGGGCCAACGTCCTGACTTTC.